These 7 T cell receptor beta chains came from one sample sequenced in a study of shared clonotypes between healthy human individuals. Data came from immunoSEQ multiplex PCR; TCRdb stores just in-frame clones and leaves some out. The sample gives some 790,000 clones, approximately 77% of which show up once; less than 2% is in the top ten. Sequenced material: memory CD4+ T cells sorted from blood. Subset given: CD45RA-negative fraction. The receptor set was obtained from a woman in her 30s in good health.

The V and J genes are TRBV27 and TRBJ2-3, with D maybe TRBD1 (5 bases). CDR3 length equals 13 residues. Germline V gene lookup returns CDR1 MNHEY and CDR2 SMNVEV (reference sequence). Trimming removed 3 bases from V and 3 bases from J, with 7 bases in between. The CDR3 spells CASSFKGTDTQYF. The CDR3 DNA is TGTGCCAGCAGTTTCAAGGGGACAGATACGCAGTATTTT.

The DNA of the CDR3 is TGCAGCGCCTTTAGCGGGACCTCCTACGAGCAGTACTTC. This encodes CSAFSGTSYEQYF. The J gene is TRBJ2-5, the V gene TRBV29-1; 8 bases are shared with TRBD2. Matching the DNA end better, TRBJ2-7 makes the J call doubtful. Germline values: CDR1 SQVTM, CDR2 ANQGSEA. The CDR3 totals 13 residues.

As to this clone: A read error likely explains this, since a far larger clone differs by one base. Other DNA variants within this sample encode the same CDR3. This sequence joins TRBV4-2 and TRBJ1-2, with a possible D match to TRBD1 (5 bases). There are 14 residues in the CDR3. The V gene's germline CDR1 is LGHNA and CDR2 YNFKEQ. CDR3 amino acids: CASSQEAGSNGYTF. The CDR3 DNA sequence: TGTGCCAGCAGCCAAGAGGCAGGGAGTAATGGCTACACCTTT.

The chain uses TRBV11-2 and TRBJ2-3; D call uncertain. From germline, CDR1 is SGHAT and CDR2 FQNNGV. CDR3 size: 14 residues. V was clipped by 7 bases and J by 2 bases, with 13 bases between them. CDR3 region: CASNGLAVTDTQYF. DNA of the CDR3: TGTGCCAGCAACGGATTGGCGGTCACAGATACGCAGTATTTT.

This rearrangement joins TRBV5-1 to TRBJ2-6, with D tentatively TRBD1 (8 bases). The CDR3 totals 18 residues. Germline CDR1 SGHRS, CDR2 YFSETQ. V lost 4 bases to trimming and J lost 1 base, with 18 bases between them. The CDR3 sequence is CASSRGQGLSSGANVLTF. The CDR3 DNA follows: TGCGCCAGCAGCCGCGGACAGGGACTAAGTTCTGGGGCCAACGTCCTGACTTTC.

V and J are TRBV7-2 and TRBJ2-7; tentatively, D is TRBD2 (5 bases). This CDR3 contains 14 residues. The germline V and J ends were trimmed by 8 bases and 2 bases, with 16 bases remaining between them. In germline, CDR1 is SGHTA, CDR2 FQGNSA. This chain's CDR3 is CASGLSGGAYEQYF. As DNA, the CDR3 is TGTGCCAGCGGACTCTCTGGCGGCGCCTACGAGCAGTACTTC.

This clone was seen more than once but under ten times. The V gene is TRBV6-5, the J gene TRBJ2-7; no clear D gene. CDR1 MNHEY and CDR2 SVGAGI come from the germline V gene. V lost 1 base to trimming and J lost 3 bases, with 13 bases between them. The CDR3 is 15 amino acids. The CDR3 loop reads CASSYWSSGYYEQYF. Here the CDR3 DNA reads TGTGCCAGCAGTTACTGGAGCTCCGGATACTACGAGCAGTACTTC.